The T cell receptor beta chain under discussion was sequenced for a study of beta chain features in type 1 diabetes. Study results and limitations: For patients, the naive, central memory and Treg TCRB repertoires appeared more alike than for healthy donors. cDNA-based sequencing might over-represent cells highly expressing TCR. Significant though moderate, a shortening of TCRB CDR3s appeared in all four CD4+ subsets of Type 1 diabetes patients.

Trimming cost V 1 base and J 7 bases; bases outside gene matches: 14. The length of the CDR3 is 18 residues. The V gene's germline CDR1 is SGHRS and CDR2 YFSETQ. This clone was counted only a few times. Its antigen is currently unknown. Expressed TCRB transcripts were sequenced because the entire RNA isolate underwent reverse transcription. The table came from immunoSEQ multiplex PCR; TCRdb's copy has only in-frame clones and leaves some out. The sample has around 280,000 clones; 15% are singletons. Isolation of CD4+ naive, central memory, regulatory and stem cell-like memory cells was achieved by sorting via CD45RO/CCR7/CD25/CD127/CD95/CD27.

The TCR originated in a man between 18 and 29 years old with type 1 diabetes. Specimen: naive CD4+ T cells from blood. The gene calls are TRBV5-1 and TRBJ2-1, with 10 nucleotides matching TRBD2. The DNA for the CDR3 is TGCGCCAGCAGCTTGCGAGCGGGAGGGCCCCGCTCGGGAAATGAGCAGTTCTTC. It translates to CASSLRAGGPRSGNEQFF. The full variable domain, with the rest looked up from reference TRBV5-1 and TRBJ2-1, is KAGVTQTPRYLIKTRGQQVTLSCSPISGHRSVSWYQQTPGQGLQFLFEYFSETQRNKGNFPGRFSGRQFSNSRSEMNVSTLELGDSALYLCASSLRAGGPRSGNEQFFGPGTRLTVL.